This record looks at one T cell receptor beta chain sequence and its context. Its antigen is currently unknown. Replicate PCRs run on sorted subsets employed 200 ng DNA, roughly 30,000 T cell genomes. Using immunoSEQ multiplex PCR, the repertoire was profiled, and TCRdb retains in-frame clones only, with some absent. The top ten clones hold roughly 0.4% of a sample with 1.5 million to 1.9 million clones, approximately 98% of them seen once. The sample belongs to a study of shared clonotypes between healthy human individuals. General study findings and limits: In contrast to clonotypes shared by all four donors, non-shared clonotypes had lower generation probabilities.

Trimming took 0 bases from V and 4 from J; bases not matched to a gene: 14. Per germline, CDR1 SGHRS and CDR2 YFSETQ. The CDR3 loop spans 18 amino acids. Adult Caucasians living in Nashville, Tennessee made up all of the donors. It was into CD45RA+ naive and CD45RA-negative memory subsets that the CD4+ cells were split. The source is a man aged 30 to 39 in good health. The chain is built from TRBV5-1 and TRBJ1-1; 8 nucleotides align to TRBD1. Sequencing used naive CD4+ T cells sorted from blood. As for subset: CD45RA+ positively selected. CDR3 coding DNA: TGCGCCAGCAGCTTGGAGCGCAGGGGGCCTTCCTTCGGCACTGAAGCTTTCTTT. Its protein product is CASSLERRGPSFGTEAFF.